This TCR beta chain was sequenced during a study of blood T cell repertoires in COVID-19. Study as a whole: The United States, Italy and Spain supplied acute and convalescent COVID-19 samples. The cDNA or gDNA used as material had been derived from T cells, B-cell-depleted T cells, or PBMCs.

The CDR3 contains 17 residues. V lost 6 bases and J lost 1; bases outside the gene matches: 6. Germline lookup yields CDR1 SNHLY and CDR2 FYNNEI. As processed by the authors: Nucleated cell number was recorded as an estimate derived from reference gene primer amplification. Libraries were prepared by immunoSEQ multiplex PCR; TCRdb keeps only in-frame clonotypes and omits some of them. V and J calls and clone size follow that table, whereas D and trimming were derived from the DNA. The sample gives around 210,000 clones, 80% to 90% of which show up once; around 1.6% is in the top ten. Specimen: peripheral blood. The source of this sequence is a man aged 18 to 29 with active or convalescent COVID-19. This chain joins TRBV2 and TRBJ2-1; 13 bases agree with TRBD2. As DNA, the CDR3 is TGTGCCAGCAGAGGACTAGCGGGAGAAAGGTCCTACAATGAGCAGTTCTTC. It encodes CASRGLAGERSYNEQFF.